One sample yielded the 26 T cell receptor beta chains listed below, sequenced in a study of T cell responses to AZD1222 COVID-19 vaccine. Profiled with immunoSEQ multiplex PCR; TCRdb holds only in-frame clones, not every one. The sample contains 85,000 to 90,000 clones, roughly 89% of which appear only once. Material: peripheral blood, obtained 28 days after the second AZD1222 dose. The receptors shown here come from an adult who received the AZD1222 COVID-19 vaccine.

The CDR3: CASSAQGMEVTEAFF. CDR3 DNA sequence: TGTGCCAGCAGCGCACAGGGGATGGAGGTCACTGAAGCTTTCTTT. V and J are TRBV9 and TRBJ1-1; 7 nucleotides match TRBD1. CDR3 size: 15 residues. J was trimmed by 4 bases and V by 3 bases; bases with no gene match: 9. The germline gives CDR1 SGDLS, CDR2 YYNGEE.

V usage is TRBV5-1 and J usage is TRBJ2-3; D ambiguous. Germline V gene lookup returns CDR1 SGHRS and CDR2 YFSETQ. The V end was cut by 0 bases, the J end by 4 bases, with 9 bases between. The length of the CDR3 is 14 residues. This CDR3 is CASSLGRYADTQYF. In DNA, the CDR3 is TGCGCCAGCAGCTTGGGTAGGTATGCAGATACGCAGTATTTT. The full variable domain, rest sourced from reference TRBV5-1 and TRBJ2-3, is KAGVTQTPRYLIKTRGQQVTLSCSPISGHRSVSWYQQTPGQGLQFLFEYFSETQRNKGNFPGRFSGRQFSNSRSEMNVSTLELGDSALYLCASSLGRYADTQYFGPGTRLTVL.

CDR3 in amino acids: CASSQELAGGNYEQYF. The CDR3 coding sequence is TGTGCCAGCAGCCAGGAACTAGCGGGGGGAAACTACGAGCAGTACTTC. V usage is TRBV4-2 and J usage is TRBJ2-7; 12 bases fit TRBD2. V lost 3 bases, J lost 3 bases, and 6 bases stayed unmatched. This CDR3 comprises 16 residues. Germline assignment: CDR1 LGHNA and CDR2 YNFKEQ.

The genes are TRBV30 and TRBJ2-5; D call uncertain. Germline V gives CDR1 GTSNPN, CDR2 SVGIG (reference sequence). The CDR3 runs to 13 residues. V gave up 1 base and J gave up 7 bases, with 13 bases separating them. CDR3 in DNA: TGTGCCTGGAGTGAAGCCCCAGCTGGGACCCAGTACTTC. This sequence encodes CAWSEAPAGTQYF.

The rearrangement uses TRBV19 and TRBJ1-1; 9 positions match TRBD1. The germline V gene has CDR1 LNHDA and CDR2 SQIVND (reference sequence). This CDR3 spans 18 amino acids. V was clipped by 9 bases and J by 0 bases; unmatched bases: 17. CDR3 sequence (DNA): TGTGCCAGCCATTCAGGCGAGTGGGACAGGGCTTTGAACACTGAAGCTTTCTTT. Protein sequence: CASHSGEWDRALNTEAFF.

This sequence joins TRBV7-3 and TRBJ2-7, with TRBD2 matching over 7 bases. V was pared by 2 bases and J by 3 bases, with 7 bases of the junction left unmatched. This CDR3 has 15 amino acids. Germline CDR1 and CDR2: SGHTA and FQGTGA. The CDR3 DNA sequence: TGTGCCAGCAGCTTAGGTGGAGGGAGGGTCTACGAGCAGTACTTC. Its protein is CASSLGGGRVYEQYF.

The chain employs TRBV5-1 and TRBJ2-3, with 15 bases aligning to TRBD2. J lost 4 bases, V lost 4 bases, and 7 bases had no gene match. The germline gives CDR1 SGHRS, CDR2 YFSETQ. This CDR3 is built from 17 residues. CDR3 sequence reads: CASSSTGTSGGPDTQYF. The CDR3 DNA follows: TGCGCCAGCAGCAGCACCGGGACTAGCGGGGGGCCAGATACGCAGTATTTT.

The chain carries TRBV5-1 and TRBJ2-7; 8 bases are shared with TRBD2. The ends lost 4 bases at V and 7 bases at J; junction bases unmatched: 10. This CDR3 has 14 residues. Germline V lookup: CDR1 SGHRS, CDR2 YFSETQ. The CDR3 DNA reads TGCGCCAGCAGCCCGGGACTAGTTCAAGGAGAGCAGTACTTC. Protein: CASSPGLVQGEQYF.

This rearrangement joins TRBV6-5 to TRBJ2-7; 9 bases match TRBD1. There are 13 residues in the CDR3. The J segment lost 5 bases and the V segment lost 7 bases, leaving 6 bases of the junction unmatched. In germline, CDR1 is MNHEY, CDR2 SVGAGI. The CDR3 loop is CASKPGQGHEQYF. Written as DNA, the CDR3 is TGTGCCAGCAAACCGGGACAGGGCCACGAGCAGTACTTC.

The rearrangement links TRBV6-5 to TRBJ2-4; 8 bases fit TRBD2. The V gene end was trimmed by 6 bases and the J gene end by 1 base; junction bases not matched to a gene: 5. In germline, CDR1 is MNHEY, CDR2 SVGAGI. The CDR3 has 15 residues. The CDR3 spells CASRSGGAAKNIQYF. The CDR3 coding sequence is TGTGCCAGCAGGTCCGGGGGGGCCGCCAAAAACATTCAGTACTTC.

A note on this clone: Other DNA sequences in the same sample also yield this CDR3. The chain links TRBV5-1 to TRBJ1-1, with D possibly matching TRBD1 (6 bases). This CDR3 is built from 13 residues. From germline, CDR1 is SGHRS and CDR2 YFSETQ. Trimming pared 2 bases from V and 1 base from J, leaving 6 bases between. In DNA, the CDR3 is TGCGCCAGCAGCTTACAGGGGAACACTGAAGCTTTCTTT. Translation: CASSLQGNTEAFF. Filled out from reference TRBV5-1 and TRBJ1-1, the complete variable domain reads KAGVTQTPRYLIKTRGQQVTLSCSPISGHRSVSWYQQTPGQGLQFLFEYFSETQRNKGNFPGRFSGRQFSNSRSEMNVSTLELGDSALYLCASSLQGNTEAFFGQGTRLTVV.

The rearrangement joins TRBV24-1 to TRBJ2-2, with 11 bases that match TRBD2. The CDR3 covers 17 residues. The J segment lost 1 base and the V segment lost 3 bases, leaving 3 bases of the junction unmatched. CDR1 and CDR2 (germline): KGHDR, SFDVKD. The CDR3 nucleotides are TGTGCCACCAGTGATGCCGGGACTAGCGGGAACACCGGGGAGCTGTTTTTT. Translation gives CATSDAGTSGNTGELFF.

This clone was observed a single time. The V call is TRBV29-1, the J call TRBJ2-1; weak D call: TRBD2 (7 bases). V was trimmed by 6 bases and J by 8 bases, leaving 20 bases between them. The CDR3 sequence is 14 residues long. Germline CDR1 is SQVTM and CDR2 is ANQGSEA. The CDR3 DNA follows: TGCAGCGTCCTGGGGGGGGCCGGCATGGATGAGCAGTTCTTC. It codes for CSVLGGAGMDEQFF.

The chain links TRBV6-5 to TRBJ1-3; D may be TRBD1 (5 bases). Germline V lookup: CDR1 MNHEY, CDR2 SVGAGI. The CDR3 spans 12 residues. V dropped 5 bases and J dropped 4 bases, with 6 bases sitting between them. CDR3 bases: TGTGCCAGCAGTCAGGGCGGAAACACCATATATTTT. This translates into CASSQGGNTIYF.

This chain connects TRBV6-5 to TRBJ2-7; 9 nucleotides agree with TRBD1. Trimming removed 0 bases from V and 7 bases from J; junction bases left unmatched: 7. The V gene's germline CDR1 is MNHEY and CDR2 SVGAGI. The length of the CDR3 is 15 residues. The DNA for the CDR3 is TGTGCCAGCAGTTACTCTCCGGGACAGGGATGGGAGCAGTACTTC. Translation: CASSYSPGQGWEQYF.

This chain uses TRBV7-9 with TRBJ2-1, with 8 positions matching TRBD1. Trimming removed 5 bases from V and 6 bases from J; junction bases left unmatched: 3. Germline V gene lookup returns CDR1 SEHNR and CDR2 FQNEAQ (reference sequence). CDR3 length: 13 amino acids. The CDR3 sequence: CASSHTGGNEQFF. The CDR3 DNA follows: TGTGCCAGCAGCCATACAGGGGGCAATGAGCAGTTCTTC.

The rearrangement links TRBV5-1 to TRBJ2-7; 15 bases align to TRBD2. Germline CDR1 and CDR2: SGHRS and YFSETQ. V shed 3 bases and J 6 bases; nucleotides not matched to a gene: 4. The CDR3 totals 15 residues. The CDR3 is CASSWTSGGGREQYF. In DNA form, the CDR3 reads TGCGCCAGCAGCTGGACTAGCGGGGGGGGCCGCGAGCAGTACTTC.

The gene calls are TRBV7-8 and TRBJ1-1, with D unresolved. Germline CDR1 is SGHVS and CDR2 is FQNEAQ. This CDR3 comprises 13 residues. The V gene lost 1 base and the J gene lost 2 bases, with 5 bases spanning the gap. The CDR3 DNA follows: TGTGCCAGCAGCTTAGTGGTAAACACTGAAGCTTTCTTT. The encoded protein is CASSLVVNTEAFF.

The chain recombines TRBV7-9 with TRBJ1-2; perhaps TRBD1 as D (5 bases). This CDR3 spans 15 amino acids. Germline loops: CDR1 SEHNR, CDR2 FQNEAQ (reference sequence). The V end was cut by 6 bases, the J end by 3 bases, with 17 bases between. The CDR3: CASSSWRARDYGYTF. The CDR3 DNA reads TGTGCCAGCAGTTCCTGGAGGGCCAGGGACTATGGCTACACCTTC.

V is TRBV3-1 (or the pseudogene TRBV3-2) and J is TRBJ1-4, with 7 bases identical to TRBD1. CDR1 is LGHDT and CDR2 is YNNKEL in the germline V gene (reference sequence). The ends lost 5 bases at V and 3 bases at J; junction bases unmatched: 9. This CDR3 is built from 16 residues. CDR3 nucleotide sequence: TGTGCCAGCAGCACCCGACAGGGACGCGCTAATGAAAAACTGTTTTTT. It is translated as CASSTRQGRANEKLFF.

This rearrangement joins TRBV2 to TRBJ1-4; the D is unclear. The CDR3 totals 16 residues. Germline V gives CDR1 SNHLY, CDR2 FYNNEI. The V end lost 2 bases, the J end lost 0 bases, and 10 bases lay between the germline ends. CDR3 nucleotides: TGTGCCAGCAGTGAACTGGTCGGAGCAACTAATGAAAAACTGTTTTTT. Its protein product is CASSELVGATNEKLFF.

CDR3: CASRGTGVSYEQYF. In DNA, the CDR3 is TGTGCCAGCAGAGGAACCGGAGTCTCCTACGAGCAGTACTTC. The chain employs TRBV6-1 and TRBJ2-7; D remains ambiguous. The CDR3 covers 14 residues. Germline CDR1 reads MNHNS; CDR2 reads SASEGT. The ends were cut back, 6 bases at V and 0 bases at J, with 12 bases in the middle.

The V gene is TRBV5-5, the J gene TRBJ2-3, with D unresolved. The germline V gene has CDR1 SGHKS and CDR2 YYEKEE (reference sequence). CDR3 length: 12 amino acids. Trimming removed 0 bases at V and 5 bases at J, with 4 bases between. This chain's CDR3 is CASSLERDTQYF. CDR3 nucleotides: TGTGCCAGCAGCTTGGAGAGAGATACGCAGTATTTT.

The chain's CDR3 is CASSLVGTGGDYGYTF. CDR3 sequence (DNA): TGTGCCAGCAGCTTGGTAGGGACAGGGGGTGACTATGGCTACACCTTC. V and J are TRBV5-4 and TRBJ1-2; 11 bases map to TRBD1. The CDR3 runs to 16 residues. V shed 0 bases, J shed 3 bases, and the junction held 4 bases outside the gene matches. The germline V gene has CDR1 SGHNT and CDR2 YYREEE (reference sequence).

The chain has TRBV5-1 and TRBJ2-3; TRBD1 matches 8 bases. The CDR3 sequence is 16 residues long. Per germline, CDR1 SGHRS and CDR2 YFSETQ. V lost 2 bases, J lost 0 bases, and 5 bases stayed unmatched. CDR3 region: CASSLLGQDSTDTQYF. CDR3 DNA sequence: TGCGCCAGCAGCTTACTGGGACAGGACAGCACAGATACGCAGTATTTT.

CDR3 amino acids: CASTYDSGATYGYTF. The CDR3 DNA reads TGTGCCAGCACATACGATTCAGGGGCGACCTATGGCTACACCTTC. The chain has TRBV6-1 and TRBJ1-2; D might be TRBD1 (6 bases). Trimming stripped 7 bases from V and 4 bases from J, with 19 bases between. This CDR3 spans 15 amino acids. Germline values: CDR1 MNHNS, CDR2 SASEGT.